This T cell receptor beta chain was observed in a study of technical replicates of blood from a few donors. The germline V gene encodes CDR1 MNHEY and CDR2 SMNVEV (reference sequence). Trimming took 3 bases from V and 6 from J; bases not matched to a gene: 8. The CDR3 length is 16 residues. Method: immunoSEQ multiplex PCR; TCRdb's copy keeps in-frame clones and lacks some. The repertoire consists of about 13,000 clones, with around 85% occurring once and the leading ten covering about an eighth. Material: PBMCs. This clonotype was obtained from a human donor in good health. The chain uses TRBV27 and TRBJ2-3; TRBD2 agrees at 11 bases. DNA of the CDR3: TGTGCCAGCAGTTTGGGTCTAGCGGGAGGTGAGGATACGCAGTATTTT. This codes for CASSLGLAGGEDTQYF.